Listed below are T cell receptor beta chains from one sample, sequenced in a study of cytomegalovirus exposure and HLA in healthy donors. Data came from immunoSEQ multiplex PCR; TCRdb stores just in-frame clones and leaves some out. The data contain 150,000 to 200,000 clones, over 75% of them seen just once; the ten biggest clones take up 3.1%. Sequencing was done on a sample of PBMCs. These receptors originate from a female donor in good health and CMV-seronegative. The CDR3 runs from the conserved cysteine through the conserved F or W. A D gene is named only where the DNA matches it firmly. Rows may omit the clone size; those that give it use once, few, many or a size class.

TRBV10-3	-	TRBD1	TRBJ1-5	TGTGCCATCAGTGAGGGTACAGGGGATCAGCCCCAGCATTTT	CAISEGTGDQPQHF
TRBV19	-	-	TRBJ1-4	TGTGCCAGCAATCAGGGTAGAGATGAAAAACTGTTTTTT	CASNQGRDEKLFF
TRBV29-1	-	-	TRBJ1-3	TGCAGTGCTGACACTTCTGGAAACACCATATATTTT	CSADTSGNTIYF
TRBV28	-	-	TRBJ1-1	TGTGCCAGCACCCCCTCCTTACACCGCCGTACACACACTGAAGCTTTCTTT	CASTPSLHRRTHTEAFF
TRBV18	-	-	TRBJ1-2	TGTGCCAGCTCACCAGGAGCGGGGGTCCACACCTTC	CASSPGAGVHTF
TRBV19	-	-	TRBJ1-5	TGTGCCAGTGAAGGACAGCTGAATCAGCCCCAGCATTTT	CASEGQLNQPQHF
TRBV19	-	TRBD1	TRBJ1-5	TGTGCCAGTAGTATAGGAGGACAGGCGGGCAATCAGCCCCAGCATTTT	CASSIGGQAGNQPQHF
TRBV2	-	TRBD1	TRBJ2-7	TGTGCCAGCACTGCAGACAGGGGCTCCTACGAGCAGTACTTC	CASTADRGSYEQYF
TRBV2	-	-	TRBJ1-2	TGTGCCAGCAGTGAAACCGCTAGCTACACCTTC	CASSETASYTF
TRBV5-1	-	-	TRBJ2-1	TGCGCCAGCAGCCGGGACACTACCTACAATGAGCAGTTCTTC	CASSRDTTYNEQFF
TRBV7-2	few	-	TRBJ1-1	TGTGCCAGCAGCTTAGGGGGCTGGAGCACTGAAGCTTTCTTT	CASSLGGWSTEAFF
TRBV7-3	-	-	TRBJ2-1	TGTGCCAGTAGGACAGAGGGGAATGAGCAGTTCTTC	CASRTEGNEQFF
TRBV14	few	-	TRBJ1-2	TGTGCCAGCAGCCAAGATGCCAGGGTCTATGGCTACACCTTC	CASSQDARVYGYTF
TRBV28	-	-	TRBJ2-7	TGTGCCAGCAGTTCAGGTCTCTCCTACGAGCAGTACTTC	CASSSGLSYEQYF
TRBV5-8	-	TRBD1	TRBJ2-2	TGTGCCAGCAGCCGGACAGGGATAAACACCGGGGAGCTGTTTTTT	CASSRTGINTGELFF
TRBV15	-	TRBD1	TRBJ2-5	TGTGCCACCAGCATCTATGTACAGGGGCGATGGGAGACCCAGTACTTC	CATSIYVQGRWETQYF
TRBV2	-	TRBD2	TRBJ2-5	TGTGCCAGCAGTGCTCCGGGACTAGAGGCCCAGTACTTC	CASSAPGLEAQYF
TRBV2	few	TRBD1	TRBJ2-7	TGTGCCAGCAGTCCGGACAGGGTCTTATACGAGCAGTACTTC	CASSPDRVLYEQYF
TRBV30	-	TRBD1	TRBJ2-7	TGTGCCGCAGATAGACAGGGCATCGTGAACGAGCAGTACTTC	CAADRQGIVNEQYF
TRBV23-1	-	-	TRBJ2-1	TGCGCCACCAGCTCCCCACAGGGTTACAATGAGCAGTTCTTC	CATSSPQGYNEQFF
TRBV7-8	-	-	TRBJ1-5	TGTGCCAGCAGCTTAGGAAGCGGACGGAATCAGCCCCAGCATTTT	CASSLGSGRNQPQHF
TRBV5-6	-	TRBD1	TRBJ2-1	TGTGCCAGCAGCCCCGGGACAGGGTCTTCAGGTGAGCAGTTCTTC	CASSPGTGSSGEQFF
TRBV28	-	-	TRBJ1-1	TGTGCCAGCACCCCACACGTGGGGGGAAACACTGAAGCTTTCTTT	CASTPHVGGNTEAFF
TRBV27	-	-	TRBJ2-5	TGTGCCAGCAGGAGACAAGAGACCCAGTACTTC	CASRRQETQYF
TRBV7-8	-	TRBD1	TRBJ1-1	TGTGCCAGCAGCTCGGCAGGTTTCGAGGGGGCGATGGAAGCTTTCTTT	CASSSAGFEGAMEAFF
TRBV9	-	-	TRBJ1-1	TGTGCCAGCAGCGTATTACGAACGGGTGACACTGAAGCTTTCTTT	CASSVLRTGDTEAFF
TRBV7-9	few	TRBD1	TRBJ1-2	TGTGCCAGCAGCCCCGTTTTATCGACAGGGGACGGCTACACCTTC	CASSPVLSTGDGYTF
TRBV28	-	TRBD1	TRBJ2-7	TGTGCCAGCAGTACAGGGGGGACCTACGAGCAGTACTTC	CASSTGGTYEQYF
TRBV29-1	few	TRBD2	TRBJ2-7	TGCAGCGTTGGGACTAGCGGGGGGACTTTCTACGAGCAGTACTTC	CSVGTSGGTFYEQYF
TRBV5-4	-	TRBD1	TRBJ2-3	TGTGCCAGCAGCTCAGGACAGGGGGCAGATACGCAGTATTTT	CASSSGQGADTQYF
TRBV9	-	-	TRBJ1-1	TGTGCCAGCAGCGCCCCCGAGACAGTCGCGGGAATGAACACTGAAGCTTTCTTT	CASSAPETVAGMNTEAFF
TRBV4-3	-	TRBD1	TRBJ1-2	TGCGCCAGCAGCCAAGAAGGGAAGATTAAAGGGGGCCGGGAGTATGGCTACACCTTC	CASSQEGKIKGGREYGYTF
TRBV19	-	TRBD1	TRBJ2-7	TGTGCCAGTCGGGCCGGACAGGGAATCTACGAGCAGTACTTC	CASRAGQGIYEQYF
TRBV7-9	-	-	TRBJ1-1	TGTGCCAGCAGCCTATGGGGACAAGAAGCTTTCTTT	CASSLWGQEAFF
TRBV18	-	-	TRBJ1-1	TGTGCCAGCTCACCGGGGTTGGGGGCGAACACTGAAGCTTTCTTT	CASSPGLGANTEAFF
TRBV27	few	-	TRBJ1-3	TGTGCCAGCGCGTCTAGCTCTGGAAACACCATATATTTT	CASASSSGNTIYF
TRBV7-9	-	-	TRBJ1-2	TGTGCCAGCAGCTTAGGGACAGCCCTGGGCTACACCTTC	CASSLGTALGYTF
TRBV30	-	TRBD1	TRBJ1-4	TGTGCCTGGAGTGTAAACCGGGACAGAGTGTTTTTT	CAWSVNRDRVFF
TRBV28	once	-	TRBJ1-5	TGTGCCAGCAGTACCAGGGTTAGCAATCAGCCCCAGCATTTT	CASSTRVSNQPQHF
TRBV19	few	-	TRBJ1-2	TGTGCCAGTAGTATGGGGGCAGGAGATGGCTACACCTTC	CASSMGAGDGYTF
TRBV6-4	few	-	TRBJ2-4	TGTGCCAGCAAAATAGGCGGGAACATTCAGTACTTC	CASKIGGNIQYF
TRBV30	-	TRBD1	TRBJ1-2	TGTGCCTGGGTCACAGGGGGGGGGTATGGCTACACCTTC	CAWVTGGGYGYTF
TRBV19	-	-	TRBJ1-6	TGTGCCAGTAGTATAGCTCAGAATTCACCCCTCCACTTT	CASSIAQNSPLHF
TRBV7-2	-	TRBD1	TRBJ1-3	TGTGCCAGCAGCTTAGCAGGGACAGGGGGCTTTGGAAACACCATATATTTT	CASSLAGTGGFGNTIYF
TRBV7-2	-	-	TRBJ1-2	TGTGCCAGCAGCCTAGTACGGACAGCTAACTATGGCTACACCTTC	CASSLVRTANYGYTF
TRBV7-2	-	TRBD2	TRBJ2-7	TGTGCCAGCAGCTCCCACCTAGCGGGGTACGAGCAGTACTTC	CASSSHLAGYEQYF
TRBV6-5	-	-	TRBJ2-2	TGTGCCAGCAGTTACTCGGGACTTTCGACCGGGGAGCTGTTTTTT	CASSYSGLSTGELFF
TRBV7-9	-	-	TRBJ1-2	TGTGCCAGCAGCCCCGGGGAAGGGTCCTATGGCTACACCTTC	CASSPGEGSYGYTF
TRBV30	once	TRBD1	TRBJ1-3	TGTGCCGGGGACAGGGGGTCAGGAAACACCATATATTTT	CAGDRGSGNTIYF
TRBV6-5	-	-	TRBJ1-2	TGTGCCAGCAGTTTACGGGTAGGGGTGGGTCACTATGGCTACACCTTC	CASSLRVGVGHYGYTF
TRBV6-5	-	TRBD2	TRBJ2-5	TGTGCCAGCACCCTGCTAGCGGGGTCGGGAGAGACCCAGTACTTC	CASTLLAGSGETQYF
TRBV11-2	-	-	TRBJ1-5	TGTGCCAGCAGCTTAGATAGTTCTAATCAGCCCCAGCATTTT	CASSLDSSNQPQHF
TRBV5-1	-	-	TRBJ1-1	TGCGCGTCGAGAGTCTCCCCGAACACTGAAGCTTTCTTT	CASRVSPNTEAFF
TRBV4-2	-	TRBD2	TRBJ2-3	TGTGCCAGCAGCGAGATCGGGGGGGCCTATACGCAGTATTTT	CASSEIGGAYTQYF
TRBV29-1	-	TRBD1	TRBJ2-3	TGCAGCGTCCTCGACAGGGGCACAGATACGCAGTATTTT	CSVLDRGTDTQYF
TRBV27	-	-	TRBJ1-4	TGTGCCAGCAGGGTTTTAGCGGCACCGGAAAAACTGTTTTTT	CASRVLAAPEKLFF
TRBV7-3	-	TRBD1	TRBJ1-5	TGTGCCAGCAGCGAACAGGGGGGTCAGCCCCAGCATTTT	CASSEQGGQPQHF